This paragraph covers one T cell receptor (beta chain) sequence. The sample belongs to a study of radiation and T cells in renal cell carcinoma. Measured with immunoSEQ multiplex PCR; TCRdb has only the in-frame clones, and not every one. The sample gives some 70,000 clones, about four fifths of which show up once; about 6% is in the top ten. As to time point: blood 2 weeks post-SBRT. Stated treatment: 15 Gy SBRT to primary tumor, nephrectomy 4 weeks later. Serial blood draws occurred at baseline and 2 and 4 weeks post-SBRT. This sequence originates from a man aged 60-69 years with renal cell carcinoma. The sample in question was blood, obtained from a patient whose treatment included radiotherapy and nephrectomy.

DNA of the CDR3: TGTGCCAGTACCGGCGTAGGGGTGGGGACTGAAGCTTTCTTT. Protein product: CASTGVGVGTEAFF. This chain links TRBV19 with TRBJ1-1; D may be TRBD1 (5 bases). The V gene lost 7 bases and the J gene lost 5 bases, with 17 bases spanning the gap. CDR1 and CDR2 from the germline V gene are LNHDA and SQIVND (reference sequence). The CDR3 is 14 amino acids.